Detailed here is one T cell receptor beta chain. The antigen is undetermined. This entry comes from a study of a mutant IDH1 vaccine in newly diagnosed glioma. About the research overall: Vaccination was launched 4-6 weeks after radiotherapy alone, or with temozolomide cycles. The treated population exhibited a male proportion of around 62%, a female proportion of approximately 38%, and a mean age of roughly 41 years. The earlier regimen, radiotherapy, temozolomide, or both, was most often both.

Produced via immunoSEQ multiplex PCR; TCRdb's table is partial and in-frame only. The repertoire holds 50,000 to 60,000 clones, with around 80% as singletons. Time point defined: week 23, last vaccination. It was 300 ug of mutant IDH1 20-mer peptide that made up each vaccine dose, given with topical imiquimod. The study enrolled donors with new WHO grade 3 or 4 IDH1-mutant, ATRX-lost astrocytomas. The V gene's germline CDR1 is MDHEN and CDR2 SYDVKM. J gave up 6 bases and V 5 bases, and 4 bases lay outside the gene matches. The CDR3 is 14 residues long. The gene calls are TRBV28 and TRBJ2-2; TRBD2 matches 9 bases. This TCR came from a man in his forties with glioma. The sample consisted of PBMCs, taken from a glioma patient whose treatment included an IDH1 peptide vaccine. Written as DNA, the CDR3 is TGTGCCAGCAGTCGCGGGGGGGCCCCCGGGGAGCTGTTTTTT. Translated, it gives CASSRGGAPGELFF.